This T cell receptor beta chain is drawn from a study of T cells after yellow fever vaccination. At the level of the study: The fractions with low cell numbers were processed using SMART-Seq v4 Ultra Low Input. Whole-study results and caveats: FACS-sorted repertoires could contain abundant clonotypes contaminating from the bulk population. Post-booster reappearance was seen for most primary-vaccination clones (roughly 96% CD4, about 90% CD8).

Generation of TCR cDNA used 5'RACE template switching (which added a universal primer site and UMIs). TCRdb re-called the 5' RACE reads through MiXCR, storing one row per CDR3 protein. The profile shows roughly 110,000 distinct CDR3 sequences, 7% to 8.5% of them singletons. This clonotype was recorded many times. No antigen is known for it. V was clipped by 5 bases and J by 0 bases; unmatched bases: 5. The germline V gene encodes CDR1 SEHNR and CDR2 FQNEAQ (reference sequence). This CDR3 region has 15 residues. The chain has TRBV7-9 and TRBJ2-7; 9 positions agree with TRBD1. Material: CD8+ T cells sorted from PBMCs, obtained 45 days after the yellow fever booster vaccination. The receptor was derived from a man aged 25 to 40 who received the YFV17D yellow fever vaccine. CDR3 in amino acids: CASSGPGQGSYEQYF. The DNA of the CDR3 is TGTGCCAGCAGCGGGCCGGGACAGGGCTCCTACGAGCAGTACTTC.